The sequence of this T cell receptor beta chain was determined in a study of T cells in tumors after PD-1 blockade. Overall study: Prior checkpoint blockade, systemic immunosuppressant use, or anti-cancer therapy within 4 weeks excluded patients. During anti-PD-1 treatment, some patients continued daily vismodegib 150 mg.

Sequencing was performed with immunoSEQ multiplex PCR; in TCRdb, only in-frame clones are kept and a portion is missing. The sample shows 14,000 or so clones, 65% to 85% of them seen only once. Study outcomes and limitations: Blood contained about 45% of the tumor's TCR clonotypes.

Worth noting for this clone: Its antigen remains unidentified.

The TCR comes from a human donor with basal cell carcinoma. The sample here was PBMCs, taken after anti-PD-1 treatment.

CDR3 DNA: TGTGCCAGCAGCTTAGAAACGAACAGGGACCCGAATGAAAAACTGTTTTTT. It is translated as CASSLETNRDPNEKLFF. This rearrangement joins TRBV7-9 to TRBJ1-4; TRBD1 is a possible D gene (6 bases). The V end was cut by 1 base, the J end by 5 bases, with 17 bases between. CDR3 size: 17 residues. Germline V lookup: CDR1 SEHNR, CDR2 FQNEAQ (reference sequence).